Listed below are T cell receptor beta chains from one sample, sequenced in a study of control samples from healthy donors and cancer patients. TCRdb's copy holds only in-frame clones and misses some; the assay was immunoSEQ multiplex PCR. The sample carries about 77,000 clones, approximately 92% recorded once. Source material: blood. The origin of the receptors is a woman aged 60-70 years in good health. The CDR3 runs from the conserved cysteine through the conserved F or W. A D gene is named only where the DNA matches it firmly. Rows give clone size only sometimes, using once, few, many, or a class for an expanded clone.

V: TRBV7-2; D: NA; J: TRBJ2-7; size: NA; DNA: TGTGCCAGCAGCTTATCCCACGAGCAGTACTTC; CDR3: CASSLSHEQYF
V: TRBV28; D: TRBD1; J: TRBJ1-6; size: NA; DNA: TGTGCCAGCAGTTTAGACAGGGATAATTCACCCCTCCACTTT; CDR3: CASSLDRDNSPLHF
V: TRBV7-9; D: NA; J: TRBJ2-7; size: once; DNA: TGTGCCAGCAGCTTAGCAGGACACTACTACGAGCAGTACTTC; CDR3: CASSLAGHYYEQYF
V: TRBV9; D: NA; J: TRBJ1-6; size: NA; DNA: TGTGCCAGCAGCGTAGGTGAAAGCTCCTATAATTCACCCCTCCACTTT; CDR3: CASSVGESSYNSPLHF
V: TRBV7-9; D: TRBD2; J: TRBJ2-1; size: NA; DNA: TGTGCCAGCAGCCCGGGACTAGCGGGAGCAGGTGAGCAGTTCTTC; CDR3: CASSPGLAGAGEQFF
V: TRBV19; D: NA; J: TRBJ1-5; size: NA; DNA: TGTGCCAGTAGTATAAGGGATCAGCCCCAGCATTTT; CDR3: CASSIRDQPQHF
V: TRBV7-2; D: NA; J: TRBJ2-5; size: NA; DNA: TGTGCCAGCAGCCCTACAGCGCACCAAGAGACCCAGTACTTC; CDR3: CASSPTAHQETQYF
V: TRBV6-5; D: NA; J: TRBJ1-3; size: NA; DNA: TGTGCCAGCAGTTACTCGTTCCAGGGCTCTGGAAACACCATATATTTT; CDR3: CASSYSFQGSGNTIYF
V: TRBV6-6; D: TRBD2; J: TRBJ2-7; size: once; DNA: TGTGCCAGCACCGGGACTAGCGGAGTCTACGAGCAGTACTTC; CDR3: CASTGTSGVYEQYF
V: TRBV6-1; D: TRBD1; J: TRBJ1-4; size: NA; DNA: TGTGCCAGCAGTGATATGGGACAGGTATCCGAAAAACTGTTTTTT; CDR3: CASSDMGQVSEKLFF
V: TRBV6-5; D: TRBD1; J: TRBJ2-2; size: once; DNA: TGTGCCAGCAACCCGACAGGGACCGGGGAGCTGTTTTTT; CDR3: CASNPTGTGELFF
V: TRBV28; D: NA; J: TRBJ2-7; size: NA; DNA: TGTGCCAGCAGTTTTAGGTACGAGCAGTACTTC; CDR3: CASSFRYEQYF
V: TRBV4-1; D: TRBD1; J: TRBJ2-7; size: NA; DNA: TGCGCCAGCAGCCAAGGGACCGGGACAGGGCGGGTCTATGAATTCTACGAGCAGTACTTC; CDR3: CASSQGTGTGRVYEFYEQYF
V: TRBV12-3/TRBV12-4; D: TRBD1; J: TRBJ1-1; size: NA; DNA: TGTGCCAGCAGTATCAACAGACAGGGTAGAGCTTTCTTT; CDR3: CASSINRQGRAFF
V: TRBV28; D: NA; J: TRBJ1-3; size: NA; DNA: TGTGCCAGCAGTCCCGGCGGCTCTGGAAACACCATATATTTT; CDR3: CASSPGGSGNTIYF
V: TRBV7-3; D: NA; J: TRBJ2-7; size: NA; DNA: TGTGCCAGCAGCCCGCCGGGAGCGAGCTCCTACGAGCAGTACTTC; CDR3: CASSPPGASSYEQYF
V: TRBV5-1; D: NA; J: TRBJ2-7; size: NA; DNA: TGCGCCAGCAGCATCATGGGGACCCGAGGAGACGAGCAGTACTTC; CDR3: CASSIMGTRGDEQYF
V: TRBV11-2; D: TRBD2; J: TRBJ2-3; size: NA; DNA: TGTGCCAGCAGACCCGGGAGCGGGAGCTATACGCAGTATTTT; CDR3: CASRPGSGSYTQYF
V: TRBV28; D: TRBD1; J: TRBJ2-7; size: NA; DNA: TGTGCCAGCAGAAGGACAGGGAGCTACGAGCAGTACTTC; CDR3: CASRRTGSYEQYF
V: TRBV4-3; D: NA; J: TRBJ2-3; size: NA; DNA: TGCGCCAGCAGCCACCGGGGAGAGAGCACAGATACGCAGTATTTT; CDR3: CASSHRGESTDTQYF
V: TRBV30; D: TRBD2; J: TRBJ2-1; size: NA; DNA: TGTGCCGGTAGCGGGGGGGAGCAGTTCTTC; CDR3: CAGSGGEQFF
V: TRBV4-1; D: TRBD2; J: TRBJ2-3; size: NA; DNA: TGCGCCAGCAGCCAAGTAGCGGGAGCGGTCACAGATACGCAGTATTTT; CDR3: CASSQVAGAVTDTQYF
V: TRBV18; D: NA; J: TRBJ2-7; size: once; DNA: TGTGCCAGCTCACCTCAGGATGGCGAGCAGTACTTC; CDR3: CASSPQDGEQYF
V: TRBV21-1; D: NA; J: TRBJ1-5; size: NA; DNA: TGTGCCAGCAGCAAAGGCGAGGACGTCTACAATCAGCCCCAGCATTTT; CDR3: CASSKGEDVYNQPQHF
V: TRBV7-9; D: NA; J: TRBJ1-1; size: NA; DNA: TGTGCCAGCAGTGGACAGCAGAACACTGAAGCTTTCTTT; CDR3: CASSGQQNTEAFF
V: TRBV11-2; D: NA; J: TRBJ1-1; size: NA; DNA: TGTGCCAGCAGCTTTTCTTCTTGGACTGAAGCTTTCTTT; CDR3: CASSFSSWTEAFF
V: TRBV28; D: TRBD1; J: TRBJ1-6; size: NA; DNA: TGTGCCAGCAGTGCCTCCGGGACAGGGAAATCTTCACCCCTCCACTTT; CDR3: CASSASGTGKSSPLHF
V: TRBV27; D: NA; J: TRBJ1-2; size: NA; DNA: TGTGCCAGCAGTTCCGTGACAGCCTATGGCTACACCTTC; CDR3: CASSSVTAYGYTF
V: TRBV6-5; D: NA; J: TRBJ2-3; size: NA; DNA: TGTGCCAGCATTCCCCGACAGGGAGGGGCAGATACGCAGTATTTT; CDR3: CASIPRQGGADTQYF
V: TRBV5-4; D: NA; J: TRBJ1-1; size: NA; DNA: TGTGCCAGCAGCTCCGGACAGCCCCGGGGAGCTTTCTTT; CDR3: CASSSGQPRGAFF
V: TRBV24-1; D: NA; J: TRBJ2-1; size: NA; DNA: TGTGCCACCAGTGATTCCCTGAGCTCGCAGTTCTTC; CDR3: CATSDSLSSQFF
V: TRBV28; D: NA; J: TRBJ2-2; size: NA; DNA: TGTGCCAGCAGTTTGGTGGTGGCCGGGGAGCTGTTTTTT; CDR3: CASSLVVAGELFF
V: TRBV5-5; D: NA; J: TRBJ1-4; size: NA; DNA: TGTGCCAGCACCCGGACCACAGTTAATGAAAAACTGTTTTTT; CDR3: CASTRTTVNEKLFF
V: TRBV28; D: NA; J: TRBJ1-4; size: once; DNA: TGTGCCAGCAGTTTATGGTCGGGGGAGGCAACTAATGAAAAACTGTTTTTT; CDR3: CASSLWSGEATNEKLFF
V: TRBV11-2; D: NA; J: TRBJ1-3; size: NA; DNA: TGTGCCAGCAGCATCTCAGGGGCGTCGGGAAACACCATATATTTT; CDR3: CASSISGASGNTIYF
V: TRBV2; D: TRBD1; J: TRBJ2-1; size: NA; DNA: TGTGCCAGCAATCGAGGGGGCGACAATGAGCAGTTCTTC; CDR3: CASNRGGDNEQFF
V: TRBV19; D: NA; J: TRBJ1-2; size: NA; DNA: TGTGCCAGTAGTATAGTGGGACAACTTAACTATGGCTACACCTTC; CDR3: CASSIVGQLNYGYTF
V: TRBV6-5; D: NA; J: TRBJ1-6; size: NA; DNA: TGTGCCAGCAGTTACCCAGGACGGGATTCACCCCTCCACTTT; CDR3: CASSYPGRDSPLHF
V: TRBV19; D: NA; J: TRBJ2-6; size: NA; DNA: TGTGCCAGTAGTTTCTCCGCCTTTGGATCTGGGGCCAACGTCCTGACTTTC; CDR3: CASSFSAFGSGANVLTF